These 8 T cell receptor beta chains originate from one sample sequenced in a study of neurological immune-mediated disorders. Stated time point: longitudinal time-point 1 (baseline). TCRdb re-called the 5' RACE reads through MiXCR, storing one row per CDR3 protein. The table shows tens of thousands of distinct CDR3 sequences, with around 10% occurring only once. The sample consisted of PBMCs. These receptors came from a male donor with HTLV-1-associated myelopathy (HAM/TSP).

This clonotype was seen many times. The chain recombines TRBV20-1 with TRBJ2-7, with D unresolved. Germline assignment: CDR1 DFQATT and CDR2 SNEGSKA (reference sequence). CDR3 length: 14 amino acids. V lost 2 bases to trimming and J lost 3 bases, with 14 bases between them. CDR3 in DNA: TGCAGTGCTAGAATGCCCATACCCAGCTACGAGCAGTACTTC. Its protein product is CSARMPIPSYEQYF.

This clonotype appeared many times. V usage is TRBV9 and J usage is TRBJ2-1; D is unclear. Deletions cut 4 bases from V and 12 bases from J, with 20 bases between. The CDR3 consists of 14 residues. Looked up from germline, CDR1 is SGDLS and CDR2 is YYNGEE. In nucleotides, the CDR3 is TGTGCCAGCAGCCCCCTTGTGGGAAACGCTATGCAGTTCTTC. Amino acid sequence: CASSPLVGNAMQFF.

In this sample, this clonotype turned up many times. The chain has TRBV7-2 and TRBJ1-5, with a possible D match to TRBD1 (5 bases). This CDR3 spans 15 amino acids. V was cut by 4 bases and J by 7 bases, with 17 bases left in between. Germline loops: CDR1 SGHTA, CDR2 FQGNSA. CDR3 region: CASSSLGGVWQPQHF. In DNA, the CDR3 is TGTGCCAGCAGCTCACTGGGGGGGGTTTGGCAGCCCCAGCATTTT. Based on the CDR3 plus reference TRBV7-2 and TRBJ1-5, the full variable domain is GAGVSQSPSNKVTEKGKDVELRCDPISGHTALYWYRQSLGQGLEFLIYFQGNSAPDKSGLPSDRFSAERTGGSVSTLTIQRTQQEDSAVYLCASSSLGGVWQPQHFGDGTRLSIL.

The chain combines TRBV30 with TRBJ1-5; no definite D call. The germline V gene has CDR1 GTSNPN and CDR2 SVGIG (reference sequence). CDR3 size: 13 residues. V gave up 2 bases and J gave up 5 bases, with 10 bases separating them. The CDR3 DNA is TGTGCCTGGAGTAAAGGGTCCTATCAGCCCCAGCATTTT. Amino acid sequence: CAWSKGSYQPQHF.

This clonotype was recorded many times. This chain links TRBV15 with TRBJ1-1, with a possible D match to TRBD1 (6 bases). This CDR3 spans 13 amino acids. V gave up 11 bases and J gave up 3 bases, with 16 bases separating them. The germline gives CDR1 LNHNV, CDR2 YYDKDF (reference sequence). The DNA for the CDR3 is TGTGCCGCTCGGCGGGGGCAGGACACTGAAGCTTTCTTT. This translates into CAARRGQDTEAFF. Together with reference TRBV15 and TRBJ1-1, the CDR3 gives the full variable domain: DAMVIQNPRYQVTQFGKPVTLSCSQTLNHNVMYWYQQKSSQAPKLLFHYYDKDFNNEADTPDNFQSRRPNTSFCFLDIRSPGLGDTAMYLCAARRGQDTEAFFGQGTRLTVV.

The table lists this clonotype with many counts. This rearrangement joins TRBV5-6 to TRBJ2-6; TRBD1 matches 8 bases. V was clipped by 6 bases and J by 0 bases; unmatched bases: 8. This CDR3 region has 17 residues. Looked up from germline, CDR1 is SGHDT and CDR2 is YYEEEE. CDR3 amino acids: CASTKGDRISGANVLTF. The CDR3 DNA is TGTGCCAGCACCAAGGGGGACAGGATCTCTGGGGCCAACGTCCTGACTTTC.

This clonotype is labeled as medium-sized. The chain carries TRBV20-1 and TRBJ1-1, with D perhaps matching TRBD1 (5 bases). CDR1 DFQATT and CDR2 SNEGSKA come from the germline V gene (reference sequence). With 3 bases removed from V and 7 bases from J, the gap between germline ends came to 12 bases. This CDR3 spans 12 amino acids. In DNA, the CDR3 is TGCAGTGCTAGGGACCAGGGTTTTGAAGCTTTCTTT. This codes for CSARDQGFEAFF.

This clonotype was recorded at least ten times. The rearrangement joins TRBV7-2 to TRBJ1-3, with TRBD1 matching 8 bases. This CDR3 region has 16 residues. After removal of 0 bases from V and 3 bases from J, the junction contained 4 bases not matched to a gene. Germline V gives CDR1 SGHTA, CDR2 FQGNSA. The CDR3 loop reads CASSLAGQGSGNTIYF. Written as DNA, the CDR3 is TGTGCCAGCAGCTTAGCCGGACAGGGAAGTGGAAACACCATATATTTT.